This T cell receptor (beta chain) is from a study of molecular identifiers for immune sequencing clone quantification. Study-level points and caveats: Clones with over 20 RNA copies captured over 98% of effector molecules but under 1% of naive ones.

Bulk TCR libraries were made with methods that had been previously described and with listed TCR primers. TCRdb processed the PCR reads anew with MiXCR; each CDR3 protein has one entry. The sample consists of more than 300,000 distinct CDR3 sequences, about a fifth of them appearing once. With RNA at 10%, 30% or 50%, naive CD8 libraries came from around 20,000 to 990,000 sorted cells. Sorting defined naive CD8 T cells as CD8+CD4-CCR7+CD45RA+. This clonotype occurred a few times. Antigen: not known. CDR3 length: 11 residues. Per germline, CDR1 SGHAT and CDR2 FQNNGV. V lost 0 bases and J 10 bases, leaving 4 bases between the germline ends.

The receptor was isolated from a human donor in good health. Some libraries in this study had Jurkat cell RNA spiked in. Sequencing used naive CD8+ T cells from blood, with Jurkat cell RNA spiked in. This sample's subset: FACS-sorted CD8+CD4-CCR7+CD45RA+ naive T cells. The rearrangement joins TRBV11-2 to TRBJ2-1; D gene unclear. In DNA, the CDR3 is TGTGCCAGCAGCTTAGATGGGGAGCAGTTCTTC. Translation gives CASSLDGEQFF.